Sequencing of this T cell receptor beta chain was carried out in a study of shared clonotypes between healthy human individuals. Profiling relied on immunoSEQ multiplex PCR, and the TCRdb table lists in-frame clones only, not all of them. The data contain 2 million to 3 million clones, roughly 93% of them singletons. This clone was found once. Sequencing was performed on naive CD4+ T cells from PBMCs. The subset: CD45RA+ positively selected. The clonotype originates from a man aged 18 to 29 in good health. Some clones in this sample may be carry-over from other donors' samples.

CDR3 amino acids: CASSLTGLAGAITYEQYF. The CDR3 DNA reads TGTGCCAGCAGTTTAACGGGACTAGCGGGAGCTATAACCTACGAGCAGTACTTC. The genes are TRBV27 and TRBJ2-7; 14 positions agree with TRBD2. J gave up 2 bases and V 2 bases, and 8 bases lay outside the gene matches. The CDR3 has 18 residues. CDR1 is MNHEY, CDR2 SMNVEV, per germline (reference sequence).